This T cell receptor (beta chain) originates from a study of quantifying T cell responses using KT2 cells. Study-wide background: TCR alpha and beta constant-region primers primed reverse transcription of RNA.

V shed 0 bases and J shed 4 bases, with 21 bases lying between them. Germline loops: CDR1 SGDLS, CDR2 YYNGEE. The length of the CDR3 is 18 residues. A single-stranded UMI oligo with SP2 sequence was ligated to cDNA 3' ends. An equimolar mix of RC1.1 and RC1.2 primed the beta chain across TRBC1 and TRBC2. MiXCR, run by TCRdb on the UMI-ligation and nested PCR reads, gives a single entry per CDR3 protein. Altogether about 50,000 distinct CDR3 sequences are present, around a tenth being singletons, with the ten largest covering over 9.5%. The origin of this receptor is a human donor. The V gene is TRBV9, the J gene TRBJ2-3; D not resolved. Sequencing was done on a sample of PBMCs spiked with cells of the T cell clone KT2. The CDR3 DNA sequence: TGTGCCAGCAGCGTAGCCCTAGGAGCCCCCTCCGCCTCAGATACGCAGTATTTT. Encoded protein: CASSVALGAPSASDTQYF.